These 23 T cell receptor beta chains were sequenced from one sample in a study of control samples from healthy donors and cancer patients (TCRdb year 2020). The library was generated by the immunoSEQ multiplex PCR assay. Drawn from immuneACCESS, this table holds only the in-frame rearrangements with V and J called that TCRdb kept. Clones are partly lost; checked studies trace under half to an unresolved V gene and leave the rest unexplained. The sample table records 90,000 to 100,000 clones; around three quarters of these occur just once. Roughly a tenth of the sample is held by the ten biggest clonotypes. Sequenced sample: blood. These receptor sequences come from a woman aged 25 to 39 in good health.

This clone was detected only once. The CDR3 is CASRWDLSTDTQYF. CDR3 nucleotide sequence: TGCGCCAGCAGGTGGGACCTTAGCACAGATACGCAGTATTTT. The rearrangement uses TRBV5-1 and TRBJ2-3, with D possibly called TRBD1 or TRBD2 (5 bases each). CDR1 is SGHRS, CDR2 YFSETQ, per germline. V was shortened by 5 bases and J by 0 bases, with 10 bases between the two germline ends. The CDR3 is made up of 14 amino acids.

Here the CDR3 reads CATSDPSGTAKYNEQFF. CDR3 DNA sequence: TGTGCCACCAGTGATCCATCTGGGACCGCTAAGTACAATGAGCAGTTCTTC. This sequence joins TRBV24-1 and TRBJ2-1; D is possibly TRBD1 or TRBD2 (5 bases each). The CDR3 is 17 amino acids. The V gene's germline CDR1 is KGHDR and CDR2 SFDVKD. The V end lost 3 bases, the J end lost 4 bases, and 18 bases lay between the germline ends.

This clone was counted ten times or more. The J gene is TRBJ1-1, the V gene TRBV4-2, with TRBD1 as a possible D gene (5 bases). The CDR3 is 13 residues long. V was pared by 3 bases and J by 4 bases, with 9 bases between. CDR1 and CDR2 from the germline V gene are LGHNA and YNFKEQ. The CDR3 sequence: CASSQQGVTEAFF. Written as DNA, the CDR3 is TGTGCCAGCAGCCAGCAGGGTGTCACTGAAGCTTTCTTT.

The CDR3 sequence is CASRDRDNQPQHF. The CDR3 DNA sequence: TGTGCCAGCAGGGACAGGGACAATCAGCCCCAGCATTTT. The rearrangement links TRBV6-5 to TRBJ1-5; 8 bases match TRBD1. Per the germline V gene, CDR1 is MNHEY and CDR2 is SVGAGI. The CDR3 covers 13 residues. The trim removed 6 bases at V and 3 bases at J, leaving 1 base unmatched.

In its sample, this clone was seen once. The CDR3 protein is CASSIGLAGILTGELFF. The CDR3 coding sequence is TGTGCCAGTAGTATCGGGCTAGCGGGGATCCTTACCGGGGAGCTGTTTTTT. The chain is built from TRBV19 and TRBJ2-2; 9 nucleotides agree with TRBD2. Per the germline V gene, CDR1 is LNHDA and CDR2 is SQIVND (reference sequence). Unmatched junction bases numbered 10, after V lost 3 bases and J lost 5 bases. The CDR3 covers 17 residues.

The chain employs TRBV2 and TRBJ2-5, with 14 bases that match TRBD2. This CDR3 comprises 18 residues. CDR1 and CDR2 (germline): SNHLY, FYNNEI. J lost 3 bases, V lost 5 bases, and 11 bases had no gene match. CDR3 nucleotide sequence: TGTGCCAGCAGTAGGACTAGCGGGGGGCCGCACCCCGAAGAGACCCAGTACTTC. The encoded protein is CASSRTSGGPHPEETQYF.

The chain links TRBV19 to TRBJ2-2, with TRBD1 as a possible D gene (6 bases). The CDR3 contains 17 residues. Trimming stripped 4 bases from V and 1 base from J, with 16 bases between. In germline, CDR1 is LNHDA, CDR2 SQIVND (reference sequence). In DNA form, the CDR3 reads TGTGCCAGTAGTAGTCTAGCCGGGACAAAGAACACCGGGGAGCTGTTTTTT. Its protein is CASSSLAGTKNTGELFF.

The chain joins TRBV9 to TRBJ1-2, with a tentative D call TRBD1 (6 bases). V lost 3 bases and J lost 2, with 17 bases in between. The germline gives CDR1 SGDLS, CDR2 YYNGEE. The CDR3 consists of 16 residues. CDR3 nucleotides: TGTGCCAGCAGCGGAGGTGGGGGGGCCGCGAACTATGGCTACACCTTC. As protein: CASSGGGGAANYGYTF.

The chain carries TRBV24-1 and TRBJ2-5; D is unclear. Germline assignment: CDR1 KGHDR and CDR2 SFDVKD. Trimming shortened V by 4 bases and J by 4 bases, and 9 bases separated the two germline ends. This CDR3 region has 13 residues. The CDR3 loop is CATSEQAVETQYF. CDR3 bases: TGTGCCACCAGTGAGCAGGCTGTAGAGACCCAGTACTTC.

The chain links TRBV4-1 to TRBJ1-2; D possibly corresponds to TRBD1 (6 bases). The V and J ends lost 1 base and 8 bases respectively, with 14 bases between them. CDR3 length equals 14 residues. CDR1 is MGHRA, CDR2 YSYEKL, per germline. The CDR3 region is CASSQVLQGGGYTF. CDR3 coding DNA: TGCGCCAGCAGCCAAGTTTTACAGGGTGGCGGCTACACCTTC.

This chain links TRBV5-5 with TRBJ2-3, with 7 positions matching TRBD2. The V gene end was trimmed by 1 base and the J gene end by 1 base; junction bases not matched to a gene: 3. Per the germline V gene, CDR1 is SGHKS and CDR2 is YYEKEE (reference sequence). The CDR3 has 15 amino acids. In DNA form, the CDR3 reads TGTGCCAGCAGCTTGCCCAGCGGGGGCACAGATACGCAGTATTTT. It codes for CASSLPSGGTDTQYF.

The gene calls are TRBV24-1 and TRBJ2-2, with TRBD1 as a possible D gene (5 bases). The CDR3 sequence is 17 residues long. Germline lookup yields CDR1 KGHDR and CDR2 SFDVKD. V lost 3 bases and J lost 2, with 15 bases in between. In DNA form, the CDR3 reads TGTGCCACCAGTGATCGCCTCATGACAGTAAACACCGGGGAGCTGTTTTTT. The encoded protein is CATSDRLMTVNTGELFF.

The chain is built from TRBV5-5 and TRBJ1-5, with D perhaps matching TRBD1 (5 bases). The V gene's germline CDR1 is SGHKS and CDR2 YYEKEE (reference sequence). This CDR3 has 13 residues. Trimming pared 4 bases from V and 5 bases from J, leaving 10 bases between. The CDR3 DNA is TGTGCCAGCAGCCCGACGGGGGATCAGCCCCAGCATTTT. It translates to CASSPTGDQPQHF.

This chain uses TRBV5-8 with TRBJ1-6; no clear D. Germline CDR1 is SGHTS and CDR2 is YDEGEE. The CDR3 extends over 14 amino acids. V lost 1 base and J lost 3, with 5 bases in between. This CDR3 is CASSLRGYNSPLHF. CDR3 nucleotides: TGTGCCAGCAGCTTGAGAGGCTATAATTCACCCCTCCACTTT.

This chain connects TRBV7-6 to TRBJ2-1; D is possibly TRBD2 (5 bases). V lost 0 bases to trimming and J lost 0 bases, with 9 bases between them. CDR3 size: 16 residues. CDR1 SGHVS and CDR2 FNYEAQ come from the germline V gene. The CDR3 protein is CASSLAIEGSYNEQFF. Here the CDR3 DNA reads TGTGCCAGCAGCTTAGCGATCGAGGGCTCCTACAATGAGCAGTTCTTC.

Here the CDR3 reads CASPPKGRSSYNEQFF. The CDR3, as DNA: TGTGCCAGCCCCCCTAAGGGGAGAAGCTCCTACAATGAGCAGTTCTTC. This sequence joins TRBV2 and TRBJ2-1, with D perhaps given as TRBD1 or TRBD2 (5 bases each). V was clipped by 8 bases and J by 0 bases, with 17 bases between them. There are 16 residues in the CDR3. CDR1 and CDR2 (germline): SNHLY, FYNNEI. The full variable domain, rest sourced from reference TRBV2 and TRBJ2-1, is EPEVTQTPSHQVTQMGQEVILRCVPISNHLYFYWYRQILGQKVEFLVSFYNNEISEKSEIFDDQFSVERPDGSNFTLKIRSTKLEDSAMYFCASPPKGRSSYNEQFFGPGTRLTVL.

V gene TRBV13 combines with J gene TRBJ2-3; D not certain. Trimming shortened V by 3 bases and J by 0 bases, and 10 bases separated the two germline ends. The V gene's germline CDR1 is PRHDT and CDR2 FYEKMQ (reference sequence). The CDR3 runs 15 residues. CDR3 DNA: TGTGCCAGCAGCTTGAGTGGGCCAAGCACAGATACGCAGTATTTT. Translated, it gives CASSLSGPSTDTQYF.

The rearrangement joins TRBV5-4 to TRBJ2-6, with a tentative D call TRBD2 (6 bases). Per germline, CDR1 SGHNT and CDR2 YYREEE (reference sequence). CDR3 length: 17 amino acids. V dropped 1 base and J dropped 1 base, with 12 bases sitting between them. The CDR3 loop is CASSLFSGGSGANVLTF. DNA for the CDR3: TGTGCCAGCAGCTTGTTTAGCGGCGGATCTGGGGCCAACGTCCTGACTTTC.

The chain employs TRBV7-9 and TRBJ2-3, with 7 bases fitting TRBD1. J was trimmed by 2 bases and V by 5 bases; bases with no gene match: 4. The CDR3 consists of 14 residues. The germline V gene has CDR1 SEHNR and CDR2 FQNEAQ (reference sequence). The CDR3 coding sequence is TGTGCCAGCAGCGAGGGACAGTACACAGATACGCAGTATTTT. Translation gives CASSEGQYTDTQYF.

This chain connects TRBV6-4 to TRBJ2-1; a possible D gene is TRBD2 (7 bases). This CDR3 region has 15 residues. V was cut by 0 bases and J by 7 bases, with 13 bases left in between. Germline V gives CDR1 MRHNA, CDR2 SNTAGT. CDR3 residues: CASSDSAGAGNEQFF. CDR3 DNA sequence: TGTGCCAGCAGTGACTCGGCGGGGGCAGGGAATGAGCAGTTCTTC.

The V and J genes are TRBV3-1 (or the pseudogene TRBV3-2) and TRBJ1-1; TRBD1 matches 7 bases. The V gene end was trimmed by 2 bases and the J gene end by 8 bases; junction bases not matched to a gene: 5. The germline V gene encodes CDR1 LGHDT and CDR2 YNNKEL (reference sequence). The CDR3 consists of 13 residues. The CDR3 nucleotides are TGTGCCAGCAGCCAAAACAGGGGAGGGGAAGCTTTCTTT. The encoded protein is CASSQNRGGEAFF.

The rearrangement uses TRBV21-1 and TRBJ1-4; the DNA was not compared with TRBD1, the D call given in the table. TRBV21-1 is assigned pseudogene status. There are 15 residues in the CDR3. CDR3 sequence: CASGSPGQGLEKLFF. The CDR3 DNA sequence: TGTGCCAGCGGGAGTCCGGGACAGGGCCTTGAAAAACTGTTTTTT.

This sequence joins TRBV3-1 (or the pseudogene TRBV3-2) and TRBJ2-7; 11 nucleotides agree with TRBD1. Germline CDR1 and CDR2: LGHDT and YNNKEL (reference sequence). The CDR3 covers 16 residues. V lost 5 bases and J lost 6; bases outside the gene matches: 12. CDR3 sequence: CASSNAGTGGMTEQYF. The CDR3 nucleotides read TGTGCCAGCAGCAACGCCGGGACAGGGGGAATGACCGAGCAGTACTTC.